This T cell receptor (beta chain) emerged from a study of blood T cell repertoires in COVID-19. Across the study: Sites in the United States, Italy and Spain provided acute and convalescent COVID-19 samples. PBMCs, B-cell-depleted T cells, or T cells provided the cDNA or gDNA that made up the material.

Germline CDR1 GTSNPN, CDR2 SVGIG (reference sequence). CDR3 length: 14 residues. V lost 4 bases, J lost 2 bases, and 6 bases stayed unmatched. Per the original data handling: Estimated nucleated cell counts came from reference gene primer amplification. Sequencing was performed with immunoSEQ multiplex PCR; in TCRdb, only in-frame clones are kept and a portion is missing. That table supplies the V and J calls and clone size; D and trimming were determined from the DNA. The data contain hundreds of thousands of clones, over 75% of them singletons. This rearrangement joins TRBV30 to TRBJ1-1; 8 bases agree with TRBD1. The sequencing sample was made of peripheral blood. The sequence came from a woman in her forties or fifties with active or convalescent COVID-19. CDR3 nucleotide sequence: TGTGCCTGGACTAAGACAGGGGCCAACACTGAAGCTTTCTTT. It is translated as CAWTKTGANTEAFF. Variable domain in full (rest from reference TRBV30 and TRBJ1-1): SQTIHQWPATLVQPVGSPLSLECTVEGTSNPNLYWYRQAAGRGLQLLFYSVGIGQISSEVPQNLSASRPQDRQFILSSKKLLLSDSGFYLCAWTKTGANTEAFFGQGTRLTVV.